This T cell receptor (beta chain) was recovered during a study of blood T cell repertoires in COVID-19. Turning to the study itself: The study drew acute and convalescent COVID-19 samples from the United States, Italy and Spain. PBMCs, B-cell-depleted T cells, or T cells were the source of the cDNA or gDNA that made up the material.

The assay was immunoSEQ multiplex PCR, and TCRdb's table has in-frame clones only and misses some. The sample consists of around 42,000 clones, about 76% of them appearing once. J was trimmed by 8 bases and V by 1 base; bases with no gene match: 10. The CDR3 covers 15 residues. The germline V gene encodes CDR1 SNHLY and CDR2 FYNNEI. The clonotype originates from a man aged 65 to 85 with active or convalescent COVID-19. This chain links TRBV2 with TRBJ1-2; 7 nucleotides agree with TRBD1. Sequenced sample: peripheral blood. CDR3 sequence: CASSEGQGLISGYTF. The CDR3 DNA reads TGTGCCAGCAGTGAAGGACAGGGATTGATATCGGGCTACACCTTC.